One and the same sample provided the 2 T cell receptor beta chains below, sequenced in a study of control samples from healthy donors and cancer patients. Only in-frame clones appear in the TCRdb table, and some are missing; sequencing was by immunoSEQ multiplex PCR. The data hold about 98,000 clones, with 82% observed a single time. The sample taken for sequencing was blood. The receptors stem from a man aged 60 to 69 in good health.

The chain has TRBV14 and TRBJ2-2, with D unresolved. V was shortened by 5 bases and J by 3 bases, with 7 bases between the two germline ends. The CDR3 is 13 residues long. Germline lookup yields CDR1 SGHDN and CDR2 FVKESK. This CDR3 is CASSSGHTGELFF. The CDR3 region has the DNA TGTGCCAGCAGCTCCGGTCACACCGGGGAGCTGTTTTTT.

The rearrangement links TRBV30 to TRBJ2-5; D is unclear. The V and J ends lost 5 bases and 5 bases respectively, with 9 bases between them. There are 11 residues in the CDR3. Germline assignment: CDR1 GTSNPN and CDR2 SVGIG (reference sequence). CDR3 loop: CAWGASETQYF. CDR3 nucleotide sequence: TGTGCCTGGGGAGCGTCGGAGACCCAGTACTTC.